One sample yielded the 22 T cell receptor beta chains listed below, sequenced in a study of T-cell memory formation after mild COVID-19. TCRdb fed the 5' RACE reads into MiXCR, producing one record per CDR3 protein. The sample lists roughly 620,000 distinct CDR3 sequences; more than 15% were seen once. Specimen: PBMCs or a T cell subset sorted from them (not recorded which). These receptors were obtained from an adult woman who had mild COVID-19 (a few samples of this study predate the infection). Cell type and time point are not known.

The rearrangement joins TRBV6-6 to TRBJ2-2; D may be TRBD1 (5 bases). This CDR3 is 18 amino acids long. V lost 0 bases and J lost 6, with 20 bases in between. Germline CDR1 MNHNY, CDR2 SVGAGI (reference sequence). The CDR3 nucleotides read TGTGCCAGCAGTTACTCGGTGATAGGGCAGGGAAGACCCGGGGAGCTGTTTTTT. This translates into CASSYSVIGQGRPGELFF.

CDR3 residues: CATSDFSSGTTGYTF. The CDR3 region has the DNA TGTGCCACCAGTGATTTTTCCTCCGGGACTACTGGCTACACCTTC. V gene TRBV24-1 combines with J gene TRBJ1-2; a weak D match, TRBD1 (5 bases). Germline CDR1 and CDR2: KGHDR and SFDVKD. The V and J ends lost 1 base and 7 bases respectively, with 15 bases between them. CDR3 length: 15 amino acids.

V is TRBV20-1 and J is TRBJ1-4; TRBD1 might be the D (5 bases). The germline gives CDR1 DFQATT, CDR2 SNEGSKA (reference sequence). Trimming stripped 5 bases from V and 0 bases from J, with 7 bases between. The CDR3 is 13 amino acids. The CDR3 bases are TGCAGTGCTCAGGGCTCAACTAATGAAAAACTGTTTTTT. Translation: CSAQGSTNEKLFF.

The J gene is TRBJ2-1, the V gene TRBV6-5; TRBD2 matches at 10 bases. Unmatched junction bases numbered 5, after V lost 2 bases and J lost 7 bases. The length of the CDR3 is 15 residues. CDR1 MNHEY and CDR2 SVGAGI come from the germline V gene. The CDR3 DNA follows: TGTGCCAGCAGTTACGGCAGCGGGAGGGCTAATGAGCAGTTCTTC. Translating it yields CASSYGSGRANEQFF.

At least ten counts were recorded for this clonotype. The J gene is TRBJ2-5, the V gene TRBV12-3 or TRBV12-4; D is ambiguous. This CDR3 spans 14 amino acids. V was cut by 2 bases and J by 2 bases, with 9 bases left in between. CDR3 in DNA: TGTGCCAGCAGTTTACGGCGGAGACAAGAGACCCAGTACTTC. Its translation is CASSLRRRQETQYF.

The chain uses TRBV20-1 and TRBJ2-5; the match to TRBD2 covers 12 bases. V shed 1 base and J 4 bases; nucleotides not matched to a gene: 7. The CDR3 spans 16 residues. Germline CDR1 reads DFQATT; CDR2 reads SNEGSKA (reference sequence). Here the CDR3 DNA reads TGCAGTGCTAGAGGTGCTAGCGGGAGGGCCATAGAGACCCAGTACTTC. Protein sequence: CSARGASGRAIETQYF.

This rearrangement joins TRBV6-1 to TRBJ1-2; D gene ambiguous. V lost 2 bases and J lost 5, with 0 bases in between. The germline V gene has CDR1 MNHNS and CDR2 SASEGT. The length of the CDR3 is 10 residues. CDR3 coding DNA: TGTGCCAGCAGTGAATATGGCTACACCTTC. Translation gives CASSEYGYTF.

The chain recombines TRBV5-1 with TRBJ2-2; D ambiguous. CDR1 is SGHRS and CDR2 is YFSETQ in the germline V gene. V was trimmed by 5 bases and J by 8 bases, leaving 10 bases between them. The CDR3 contains 12 residues. CDR3 DNA: TGCGCCAGCAGTCCGGACGCTGGGGAGCTGTTTTTT. It yields the protein CASSPDAGELFF.

This clonotype was seen only a few times. The chain carries TRBV7-2 and TRBJ2-7; 7 positions agree with TRBD1. Germline CDR1 and CDR2: SGHTA and FQGNSA. CDR3 length: 12 residues. Unmatched junction bases numbered 6, after V lost 7 bases and J lost 6 bases. The CDR3 loop reads CASTGTGVEQYF. The CDR3 coding sequence is TGTGCCAGCACCGGAACAGGGGTCGAGCAGTACTTC.

This clonotype was counted between two and nine times. The CDR3 sequence: CASSLWGTRGGETQYF. CDR3 DNA: TGTGCCAGCAGCTTGTGGGGCACGAGGGGTGGAGAGACCCAGTACTTC. V gene TRBV5-6 combines with J gene TRBJ2-5; D is tentatively TRBD1 or TRBD2 (5 bases each). Looked up from germline, CDR1 is SGHDT and CDR2 is YYEEEE. Trimming left V 1 base short and J 4 bases short, with 17 bases between. CDR3 length equals 16 residues.

The table lists this clonotype with many counts. The V gene is TRBV7-8, the J gene TRBJ1-6; D remains ambiguous. Germline CDR1 reads SGHVS; CDR2 reads FQNEAQ. The CDR3 covers 14 residues. Trimming removed 0 bases from V and 6 bases from J, with 6 bases in between. CDR3 DNA: TGTGCCAGCAGCTTAGCCCAAGTTAATTCACCCCTCCACTTT. This sequence encodes CASSLAQVNSPLHF.

J is TRBJ2-7 and V is TRBV6-5; D is undetermined. The germline V and J ends were trimmed by 4 bases and 6 bases, with 16 bases remaining between them. This CDR3 region has 14 residues. Germline V lookup: CDR1 MNHEY, CDR2 SVGAGI. The CDR3 is CASSSEINGSEQYF. For the CDR3, the DNA is TGTGCCAGCAGTTCAGAGATTAACGGCTCCGAGCAGTACTTC.

The chain recombines TRBV5-6 with TRBJ2-5; possible D gene TRBD2, 6 bases. Looked up from germline, CDR1 is SGHDT and CDR2 is YYEEEE. The V end lost 5 bases, the J end lost 4 bases, and 18 bases lay between the germline ends. The CDR3 consists of 15 residues. The CDR3 region has the DNA TGTGCCAGCAGACCAACGGAGGGAGGTGGAGAGACCCAGTACTTC. As protein: CASRPTEGGGETQYF.

This clonotype was counted only a few times. The CDR3 loop reads CASSQEGPRSGKVQETQYF. For the CDR3, the DNA is TGCGCCAGCAGCCAAGAGGGCCCCCGTAGCGGGAAGGTACAAGAGACCCAGTACTTC. This rearrangement joins TRBV4-3 to TRBJ2-5; 8 nucleotides match TRBD2. Trimming at V came to 0 bases and at J to 2 bases, leaving 14 bases not matched to a gene. The V gene's germline CDR1 is LGHNA and CDR2 YSLEER. This CDR3 has 19 residues.

The chain couples TRBV12-3 or TRBV12-4 to TRBJ2-2, with D unclear. Between the trimmed V and J ends, which lost 8 bases and 3 bases, there was a span of 13 bases. The CDR3 extends over 14 amino acids. The DNA for the CDR3 is TGTGCCAGCCTCGGAGACGAGGACACCGGGGAGCTGTTTTTT. It specifies CASLGDEDTGELFF.

This clonotype showed up just a few times. This sequence joins TRBV2 and TRBJ2-5; 9 positions match TRBD2. The CDR3 runs to 13 residues. V lost 7 bases and J lost 7; bases outside the gene matches: 7. CDR1 is SNHLY, CDR2 FYNNEI, per germline. CDR3 DNA sequence: TGTGCCAGCATGAGCGAGACTAGCGGGACCCAGTACTTC. Its protein is CASMSETSGTQYF.

This clonotype was observed a handful of times. This rearrangement joins TRBV4-1 to TRBJ2-7; 9 nucleotides agree with TRBD1. This CDR3 is 14 amino acids long. After removal of 3 bases from V and 4 bases from J, the junction contained 4 bases not matched to a gene. Germline V CDR1 and CDR2: MGHRA, YSYEKL. Here the CDR3 DNA reads TGCGCCAGCAGCCATGCCGGGACAGGGTACGAGCAGTACTTC. It codes for CASSHAGTGYEQYF.

The rearrangement links TRBV6-5 to TRBJ2-5; no clear D. The CDR3 runs 15 residues. The V end was cut by 5 bases, the J end by 2 bases, with 15 bases between. Germline CDR1 and CDR2: MNHEY and SVGAGI. In nucleotides, the CDR3 is TGTGCCAGCAGTCGATTACCGCCACATCAAGAGACCCAGTACTTC. Its protein product is CASSRLPPHQETQYF.

The CDR3 loop reads CASRGVGPNTEAFF. Written as DNA, the CDR3 is TGCGCCAGCAGGGGAGTAGGACCGAACACTGAAGCTTTCTTT. The rearrangement uses TRBV5-1 and TRBJ1-1; D uncertain. The CDR3 totals 14 residues. Trimming stripped 5 bases from V and 1 base from J, with 12 bases between. The germline gives CDR1 SGHRS, CDR2 YFSETQ.

The rearrangement links TRBV4-3 to TRBJ1-1; D not resolved. V lost 0 bases, J lost 0 bases, and 17 bases lay in between. CDR1 and CDR2 from the germline V gene are LGHNA and YSLEER. This CDR3 has 18 residues. In DNA, the CDR3 is TGCGCCAGCAGCCAAGATCGGGTTAGAAGGAGGATGAACACTGAAGCTTTCTTT. Translating gives CASSQDRVRRRMNTEAFF.

The rearrangement uses TRBV29-1 and TRBJ1-2; D is undetermined. This CDR3 comprises 14 residues. Germline CDR1 is SQVTM and CDR2 is ANQGSEA. The ends were cut back, 3 bases at V and 0 bases at J, with 11 bases in the middle. The CDR3 region is CSVEAFGANYGYTF. In DNA form, the CDR3 reads TGCAGCGTTGAGGCGTTTGGGGCTAACTATGGCTACACCTTC. Looking up the rest from reference TRBV29-1 and TRBJ1-2 gives the full variable domain: SAVISQKPSRDICQRGTSLTIQCQVDSQVTMMFWYRQQPGQSLTLIATANQGSEATYESGFVIDKFPISRPNLTFSTLTVSNMSPEDSSIYLCSVEAFGANYGYTFGSGTRLTVV.

This clonotype came up a few times. The chain couples TRBV19 to TRBJ2-1; 9 nucleotides match TRBD2. The CDR3 contains 17 residues. From germline, CDR1 is LNHDA and CDR2 SQIVND (reference sequence). V lost 3 bases to trimming and J lost 7 bases; unmatched junction nucleotides: 13. The CDR3 loop is CASSILSLAGYRNEQFF. The CDR3, as DNA: TGTGCCAGTAGTATCCTATCCCTAGCGGGGTATCGTAATGAGCAGTTCTTC.